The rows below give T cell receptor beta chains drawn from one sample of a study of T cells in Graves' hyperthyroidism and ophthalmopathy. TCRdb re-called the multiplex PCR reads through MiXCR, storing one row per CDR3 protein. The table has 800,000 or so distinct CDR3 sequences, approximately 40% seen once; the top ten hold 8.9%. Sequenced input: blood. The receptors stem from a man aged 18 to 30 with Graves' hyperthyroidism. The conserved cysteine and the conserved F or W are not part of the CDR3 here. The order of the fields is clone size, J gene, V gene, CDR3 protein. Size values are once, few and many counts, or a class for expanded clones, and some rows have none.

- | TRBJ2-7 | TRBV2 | ASGGTSASYEQY
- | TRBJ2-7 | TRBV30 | AWSVPGDEQY
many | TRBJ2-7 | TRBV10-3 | AIRAPGTGVEQY
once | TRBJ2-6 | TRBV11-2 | ASSSRTGADVLT
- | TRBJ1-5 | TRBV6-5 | ASRPRQGANQPQH
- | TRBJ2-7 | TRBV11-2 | ASSWDRGRGEQY
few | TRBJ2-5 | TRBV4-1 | ASSQELAGWWQETQY
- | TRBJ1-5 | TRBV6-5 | ASRLSGLEQPQH
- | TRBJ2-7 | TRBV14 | ASSHLGGPAYEQY
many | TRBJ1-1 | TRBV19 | ASSDRGINTEAF
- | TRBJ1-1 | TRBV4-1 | ASSHVGTYTEAF
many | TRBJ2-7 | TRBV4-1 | ASSREDLQSYEQY
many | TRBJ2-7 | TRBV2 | ASSDEGGKYEQY
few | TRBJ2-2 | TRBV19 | ASSMAGATGELF
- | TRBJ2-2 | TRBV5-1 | ASSLAGERTGELF
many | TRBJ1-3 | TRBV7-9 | ASPPDPSGNTIY
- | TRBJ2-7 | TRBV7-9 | ASSFGGYEQC
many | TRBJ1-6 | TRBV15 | ATSRDLDRGGSPLH
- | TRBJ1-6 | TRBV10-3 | AISESGGEDSPLH
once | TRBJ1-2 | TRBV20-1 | SAYRDRGAYGYT
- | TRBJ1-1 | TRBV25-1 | ASSEDSGMNTEAF
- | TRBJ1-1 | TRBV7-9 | ASIPPGQGFAEAF
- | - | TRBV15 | ATSREGTVETQY
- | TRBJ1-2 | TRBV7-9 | ASSLTAGAYT
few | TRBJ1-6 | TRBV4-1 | ASSQVGTGDPPLH
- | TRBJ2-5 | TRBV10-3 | ATSESGLEETQY